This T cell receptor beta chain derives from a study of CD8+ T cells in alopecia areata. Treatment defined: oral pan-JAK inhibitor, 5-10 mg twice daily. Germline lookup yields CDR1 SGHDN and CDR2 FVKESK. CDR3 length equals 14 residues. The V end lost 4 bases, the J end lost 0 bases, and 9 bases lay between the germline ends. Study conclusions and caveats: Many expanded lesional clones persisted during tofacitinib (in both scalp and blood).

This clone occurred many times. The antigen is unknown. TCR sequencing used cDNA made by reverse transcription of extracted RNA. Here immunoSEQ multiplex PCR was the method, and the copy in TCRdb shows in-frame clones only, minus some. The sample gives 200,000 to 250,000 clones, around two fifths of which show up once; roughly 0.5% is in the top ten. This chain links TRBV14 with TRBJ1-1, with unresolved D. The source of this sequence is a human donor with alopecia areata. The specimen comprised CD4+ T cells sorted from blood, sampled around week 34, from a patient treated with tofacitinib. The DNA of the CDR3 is TGTGCCAGCAGCCCTCCCGGTATGAACACTGAAGCTTTCTTT. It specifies CASSPPGMNTEAFF.